A single sample gave rise to the 4 T cell receptor beta chains below, sequenced in a study of human T cells and chemical hapten exposure. One entry per CDR3 protein results from TCRdb running MiXCR on the 5' RACE reads. The sample shows under 150,000 distinct CDR3 sequences, 15% to 20% of them seen only once. Unseparated into fractions, whole blood served as the source from which total RNA was extracted. The source is a human donor in good health.

This chain links TRBV10-1 with TRBJ2-1, with 7 bases fitting TRBD1. Losses at the gene ends were 5 bases for V and 6 bases for J; bases not matched to a gene: 1. The CDR3 consists of 12 residues. The germline V gene encodes CDR1 WNHNN and CDR2 SYGVQD (reference sequence). The CDR3 here is CASSNRGNEQFF. The CDR3 DNA is TGCGCCAGCAGTAACAGGGGCAATGAGCAGTTCTTC.

CDR3 in DNA: TGTGCCAGCAGCCTCAGACAGGGTACCATGAACACTGAAGCTTTCTTT. It encodes CASSLRQGTMNTEAFF. The chain is built from TRBV5-5 and TRBJ1-1; 7 bases fit TRBD1. V dropped 4 bases and J dropped 0; count of bases not matched to a gene: 9. Germline values: CDR1 SGHKS, CDR2 YYEKEE (reference sequence). CDR3 length: 16 amino acids.

The chain joins TRBV12-3 or TRBV12-4 to TRBJ2-4; D remains unclear. CDR3 length: 13 residues. The V and J ends lost 3 bases and 3 bases respectively, with 6 bases between them. In DNA form, the CDR3 reads TGTGCCAGCAGTTTTCGTGTCAAAAACATTCAGTACTTC. Translation: CASSFRVKNIQYF.

This clonotype came up a few times. The rearrangement links TRBV27 to TRBJ1-5; no clear D gene. The CDR3 is 14 residues long. Germline CDR1 is MNHEY and CDR2 is SMNVEV (reference sequence). V was pared by 1 base and J by 4 bases, with 8 bases between. CDR3: CASSLFPANQPQHF. The CDR3, as DNA: TGTGCCAGCAGTTTATTTCCAGCGAATCAGCCCCAGCATTTT.